This is a list of T cell receptor beta chains from one sample in a study of T cell repertoires in cytomegalovirus infection. TCRdb reprocessed the reads via MiXCR and lists one record per CDR3 protein. The data contain fewer than 400,000 distinct CDR3 sequences, around 18% of them singletons. The sample was PBMCs. These receptors all come from a human donor in good health (CMV status not recorded). Some clones in this sample may be carry-over from other donors' samples. Both conserved end residues are part of each CDR3. The D gene is left open where the match is weak. Expanded clones get a size class; other rows say once, few or many, or leave the size out.

J gene	clone size	V gene	D gene	CDR3 DNA	CDR3 protein
TRBJ1-5	many	TRBV2	.	TGTGCCAGCAGGGAGACAGTCGATCAGCCCCAGCATTTT	CASRETVDQPQHF
TRBJ1-3	.	TRBV28	TRBD1	TGTGCCAGCGGGGGACAGGTAGTCTCTGGAAACACCATATATTTT	CASGGQVVSGNTIYF
TRBJ2-1	few	TRBV29-1	.	TGCAGCGTTGCTTCGAGGGGCAGGGGGGTTTACAATGAGCAGTTCTTC	CSVASRGRGVYNEQFF
TRBJ1-4	.	TRBV6-5	.	TGTGCCAGCCGGGAAGATACAGGGAAGAATGAAAAACTGTTTTTT	CASREDTGKNEKLFF
TRBJ1-6	few	TRBV7-9	.	TGTGCCAGCAGCTCATTCGCAGGGTTTTCACGATCGTCACCCCTCCACTTT	CASSSFAGFSRSSPLHF
TRBJ2-7	.	TRBV6-6	TRBD1	TGTGCCACTAGGACAGGTTATAGCTCCTACGAGCAGTACTTC	CATRTGYSSYEQYF
TRBJ2-7	few	TRBV23-1	.	TGCGCCAGCAGTCAATCCTCGTTGCGGCCTCTGGAGCAGTACTTC	CASSQSSLRPLEQYF
TRBJ2-7	.	TRBV5-8	.	TGTGCCAGCCCGCAAGGCTACGAGCAGTACTTC	CASPQGYEQYF
TRBJ1-2	few	TRBV19	TRBD1	TGTGCCAGTCGACACTATCGGGACAGTTGGGGCCTAGGCTACACCTTC	CASRHYRDSWGLGYTF
TRBJ2-7	.	TRBV7-9	.	TGTGCCAGCAGCTTAGGAGGTAGTAGCGGCATCTACTCCTACGAGCAGTACTTC	CASSLGGSSGIYSYEQYF